The entry below describes one T cell receptor beta chain. Its antigen is not known. V shed 10 bases and J 6 bases; nucleotides not matched to a gene: 9. Looked up from germline, CDR1 is LNHDA and CDR2 is SQIVND (reference sequence). The CDR3 spans 12 residues. The data originate from a study of blood T cells in healthy people across ages. The overall study: Roughly one uniquely barcoded beta molecule per two T cells was captured. Study-wide results and caveats: Older age went with lower TCR beta diversity per million T cells, in a roughly linear way.

With a J-beta primer mix and a sample-barcoded 5' primer, a second PCR ran about 7 to 11 cycles. Each cDNA molecule carried a tag from a template-switch adaptor that contained 12 random nucleotides. TCRdb called the 5' RACE reads again in MiXCR, with one record for every CDR3 protein. Here the sample spans under 2 million distinct CDR3 sequences, about 35% being singletons. The study drew donors from healthy Caucasian individuals in Russia aged roughly 6 to 90. The sample taken for sequencing was blood. This chain joins TRBV19 and TRBJ2-7, with 7 bases matching TRBD2. This TCR was sampled from a woman in her twenties or thirties in good health. This CDR3 reads CATSLGGSEQYF. For the CDR3, the DNA is TGTGCCACCTCGCTGGGGGGGTCCGAGCAGTACTTC.